These 14 T cell receptor beta chains originate from one sample sequenced in a study of T cells in Graves' hyperthyroidism and ophthalmopathy. The source material, RNA transcripts, was used to amplify TCR beta CDR3 regions. Carried out on the TCR CDR3, a first-round RT-PCR used the HTBI primer set. In TCRdb, the multiplex PCR reads were re-called with MiXCR into one record per CDR3 protein. The profile shows around 350,000 distinct CDR3 sequences, around a quarter of them singletons. Sequenced material: blood. Receptors originate from a middle-aged man with Graves' hyperthyroidism.

The chain carries TRBV5-6 and TRBJ2-3, with D perhaps TRBD1 (5 bases). The CDR3 covers 14 residues. V was trimmed by 6 bases and J by 5 bases, leaving 16 bases between them. The germline gives CDR1 SGHDT, CDR2 YYEEEE. CDR3 nucleotide sequence: TGTGCCAGCACCCATGGGGCTAGACAAGATACGCAGTATTTT. Its protein is CASTHGARQDTQYF.

This clonotype has just a few counts. This chain uses TRBV6-1 with TRBJ1-2; D gene uncertain. Trimming took off 5 bases at V and 6 bases at J, with 16 bases between the two ends. In germline, CDR1 is MNHNS, CDR2 SASEGT. The CDR3 length is 14 residues. The CDR3, as DNA: TGTGCCAGCAGTTTCATGGGCGGAGATCATGGCTACACCTTC. Translated: CASSFMGGDHGYTF.

The chain has TRBV10-3 and TRBJ1-2; D possibly corresponds to TRBD1 (5 bases). Germline lookup yields CDR1 ENHRY and CDR2 SYGVKD. The CDR3 is 13 residues long. The V end lost 7 bases, the J end lost 0 bases, and 9 bases lay between the germline ends. The CDR3 protein is CAINRGSNYGYTF. In nucleotides, the CDR3 is TGTGCCATCAACCGGGGCTCTAACTATGGCTACACCTTC.

This clonotype came up a few times. The rearrangement joins TRBV9 to TRBJ2-1, with unresolved D. With 0 bases removed from V and 7 bases from J, the gap between germline ends came to 5 bases. This CDR3 has 12 residues. Per the germline V gene, CDR1 is SGDLS and CDR2 is YYNGEE. In nucleotides, the CDR3 is TGTGCCAGCAGCGTAGGAGAGAATGAGCAGTTCTTC. Amino acids: CASSVGENEQFF. Full variable domain (remainder filled in from reference TRBV9 and TRBJ2-1): DSGVTQTPKHLITATGQRVTLRCSPRSGDLSVYWYQQSLDQGLQFLIQYYNGEERAKGNILERFSAQQFPDLHSELNLSSLELGDSALYFCASSVGENEQFFGPGTRLTVL.

The CDR3 spells CASSIIRDGELFF. The CDR3 DNA reads as TGTGCCAGTAGTATAATCCGGGACGGGGAGCTGTTTTTT. This chain links TRBV19 with TRBJ2-2; maybe TRBD2 (5 bases). The CDR3 runs 13 residues. V shed 2 bases and J shed 7 bases, with 8 bases lying between them. CDR1 is LNHDA and CDR2 is SQIVND in the germline V gene (reference sequence).

V is TRBV12-3 or TRBV12-4 and J is TRBJ1-1; D perhaps matches TRBD1 (6 bases). CDR3 length equals 15 residues. Trimming removed 4 bases at V and 3 bases at J, with 15 bases between. In nucleotides, the CDR3 is TGTGCCAGCAGTTCACGTCAGGGGAAGGACACTGAAGCTTTCTTT. The encoded protein is CASSSRQGKDTEAFF.

V gene TRBV6-1 combines with J gene TRBJ2-5; D unresolved. Germline values: CDR1 MNHNS, CDR2 SASEGT. V was trimmed by 4 bases and J by 1 base, leaving 16 bases between them. This CDR3 has 16 amino acids. The CDR3 sequence: CASSALSAVGQETQYF. The CDR3 coding sequence is TGTGCCAGCAGTGCGTTGTCTGCGGTCGGCCAAGAGACCCAGTACTTC.

This clonotype has only a few counts. This chain uses TRBV11-2 with TRBJ2-5; possibly TRBD1 or TRBD2 for D (5 bases each). Trimming left V 5 bases short and J 0 bases short, with 19 bases between. This CDR3 spans 17 amino acids. Germline V gene lookup returns CDR1 SGHAT and CDR2 FQNNGV. CDR3 DNA sequence: TGTGCCAGCAGCCCCGGGGCGGTTTTTCTAAACCAAGAGACCCAGTACTTC. It specifies CASSPGAVFLNQETQYF.

CDR3 DNA sequence: TGTGCCAGCAGCTTCATGAGCGGGATAGTAGGAGATACGCAGTATTTT. This translates into CASSFMSGIVGDTQYF. The J gene is TRBJ2-3, the V gene TRBV11-2, with 7 bases lining up with TRBD2. This CDR3 comprises 16 residues. Looked up from germline, CDR1 is SGHAT and CDR2 is FQNNGV. J lost 5 bases, V lost 3 bases, and 11 bases had no gene match.

The sample holds a few counts of this clonotype. The CDR3 reads CASSLNGAGGPDTQYF. The CDR3 region has the DNA TGTGCCAGCAGCTTAAACGGAGCAGGGGGCCCAGATACGCAGTATTTT. This chain connects TRBV7-3 to TRBJ2-3; 8 bases match TRBD1. Germline-derived CDR1 and CDR2 are SGHTA and FQGTGA. V dropped 1 base and J dropped 4; count of bases not matched to a gene: 7. The CDR3 sequence is 16 residues long.

The rearrangement links TRBV20-1 to TRBJ2-5; D unclear. Trimming pared 8 bases from V and 5 bases from J, leaving 9 bases between. The germline V gene encodes CDR1 DFQATT and CDR2 SNEGSKA (reference sequence). The CDR3 sequence is 10 residues long. CDR3 sequence reads: CSIGWETQYF. Here the CDR3 DNA reads TGCAGTATCGGGTGGGAGACCCAGTACTTC.

The table lists this clonotype with a few counts. In DNA form, the CDR3 reads TGTGCCAGCAGCTTAGCACGAAGGCCTCGGGAGCAGTTCTTC. Protein product: CASSLARRPREQFF. The rearrangement links TRBV7-9 to TRBJ2-1; D not certain. The CDR3 covers 14 residues. V lost 0 bases to trimming and J lost 10 bases, with 13 bases between them. The germline CDR1 and CDR2 sequences are SEHNR and FQNEAQ (reference sequence). The full variable domain, rest sourced from reference TRBV7-9 and TRBJ2-1, is DTGVSQNPRHKITKRGQNVTFRCDPISEHNRLYWYRQTLGQGPEFLTYFQNEAQLEKSRLLSDRFSAERPKGSFSTLEIQRTEQGDSAMYLCASSLARRPREQFFGPGTRLTVL.

The chain has TRBV20-1 and TRBJ2-3, with 7 bases aligning to TRBD2. In germline, CDR1 is DFQATT, CDR2 SNEGSKA (reference sequence). The CDR3 has 14 amino acids. V shed 6 bases and J 3 bases; nucleotides not matched to a gene: 9. The CDR3 nucleotides read TGCAGTGCCGGAAGCGGGGTTCGGACAGATACGCAGTATTTT. It encodes CSAGSGVRTDTQYF.

This clonotype was observed at least ten times. This sequence joins TRBV20-1 and TRBJ2-1; TRBD2 aligns across 8 bases. Per germline, CDR1 DFQATT and CDR2 SNEGSKA (reference sequence). The CDR3 consists of 15 residues. J was trimmed by 5 bases and V by 6 bases; bases with no gene match: 12. The CDR3 nucleotides read TGCAGTGCGCGGACTAGCCGAGAACATAACAATGAGCAGTTCTTC. It specifies CSARTSREHNNEQFF.